These 17 T cell receptor beta chains were sequenced from one sample in a study of beta chain features in type 1 diabetes. Isolated RNA was reverse transcribed in full, so expressed TCRB transcripts were sequenced. TCRdb's table, derived via immunoSEQ multiplex PCR, lists solely in-frame clones and lacks some. The profile shows 60,000 or so clones, 59% of them singletons. Material: Tregs from blood. The receptors were sampled from a woman aged 18 to 35 in good health.

J is TRBJ2-3 and V is TRBV18, with TRBD2 matching 7 bases. Germline CDR1 KGHSH, CDR2 LQKENI. Losses at the gene ends were 2 bases for V and 4 bases for J; bases not matched to a gene: 6. The length of the CDR3 is 15 residues. CDR3 amino acids: CASSPSGAQADTQYF. In nucleotides, the CDR3 is TGTGCCAGCTCACCAAGCGGGGCTCAGGCAGATACGCAGTATTTT.

This clone was observed a handful of times. This rearrangement joins TRBV19 to TRBJ1-5; D remains unclear. The CDR3 is 10 residues long. The V end lost 10 bases, the J end lost 8 bases, and 9 bases lay between the germline ends. CDR1 LNHDA and CDR2 SQIVND come from the germline V gene (reference sequence). CDR3 region: CATMREPQHF. In DNA, the CDR3 is TGTGCCACCATGAGGGAGCCCCAGCATTTT.

In nucleotides, the CDR3 is TGTGCCAGCAGTGAACCAGGGATGGAGACTGAAGCTTTCTTT. It translates to CASSEPGMETEAFF. The chain recombines TRBV6-1 with TRBJ1-1, with D possibly being TRBD1 (5 bases). The CDR3 contains 14 residues. Germline CDR1 and CDR2: MNHNS and SASEGT. The V gene lost 2 bases and the J gene lost 5 bases, with 12 bases spanning the gap.

The rearrangement joins TRBV7-9 to TRBJ2-3; D gene uncertain. The CDR3 extends over 17 amino acids. Trimming took 2 bases from V and 4 from J, leaving 19 bases between them. The germline gives CDR1 SEHNR, CDR2 FQNEAQ (reference sequence). The CDR3 protein is CASSLYPVAGVPDTQYF. CDR3 sequence (DNA): TGTGCCAGCAGCTTATACCCAGTGGCAGGCGTCCCAGATACGCAGTATTTT.

The V and J genes are TRBV7-3 and TRBJ2-2; D gene uncertain. The V end lost 3 bases, the J end lost 6 bases, and 8 bases lay between the germline ends. Per germline, CDR1 SGHTA and CDR2 FQGTGA. The CDR3 is 13 amino acids. The CDR3 loop reads CASSFEFSGELFF. CDR3 nucleotides: TGTGCCAGCAGCTTTGAGTTCTCCGGGGAGCTGTTTTTT.

The chain uses TRBV7-3 and TRBJ1-6; 9 bases fit TRBD1. The J segment lost 7 bases and the V segment lost 2 bases, leaving 3 bases of the junction unmatched. In germline, CDR1 is SGHTA, CDR2 FQGTGA. The CDR3 length is 15 residues. CDR3 bases: TGTGCCAGCAGCTTAGGGACAGGGACAAATTCACCCCTCCACTTT. Translation: CASSLGTGTNSPLHF.

This chain joins TRBV15 and TRBJ1-2; D gene uncertain. Germline assignment: CDR1 LNHNV and CDR2 YYDKDF (reference sequence). The V end was cut by 0 bases, the J end by 8 bases, with 13 bases between. The CDR3 is 14 residues long. The CDR3: CATSRERAVGGYTF. The CDR3 coding sequence is TGTGCCACCAGCAGAGAGAGGGCAGTGGGCGGCTACACCTTC.

For this clone: One end of the junction is discordant with germline, which a read error may explain. The V call is TRBV7-9, the J call TRBJ2-5, with 12 nucleotides matching TRBD2. This CDR3 is built from 14 residues. Per the germline V gene, CDR1 is SEHNR and CDR2 is FQNEAQ (reference sequence). The CDR3 DNA reads TGTGCCAGCAGCCGACTAGCGGGGGCAGAGGCCCAGTACTTC. Its translation: CASSRLAGAEAQYF.

The rearrangement links TRBV14 to TRBJ1-2; 9 bases fit TRBD1. The trim removed 2 bases at V and 3 bases at J, leaving 7 bases unmatched. The CDR3 has 16 amino acids. Per germline, CDR1 SGHDN and CDR2 FVKESK. The CDR3 loop is CASSQFNRGPDYGYTF. CDR3 sequence (DNA): TGTGCCAGCAGCCAATTCAACAGGGGGCCTGACTATGGCTACACCTTC.

The chain links TRBV7-9 to TRBJ2-2, with 7 nucleotides matching TRBD1. The germline V gene encodes CDR1 SEHNR and CDR2 FQNEAQ (reference sequence). J was trimmed by 8 bases and V by 0 bases; bases with no gene match: 15. The CDR3 length is 18 residues. The CDR3 DNA follows: TGTGCCAGCAGCTTAGCGCTCGGGACAGTGTTATCATTTGGGGAGCTGTTTTTT. This gives the protein CASSLALGTVLSFGELFF.

This chain links TRBV9 with TRBJ2-2; 7 nucleotides line up with TRBD2. CDR3 length equals 15 residues. The V gene's germline CDR1 is SGDLS and CDR2 YYNGEE. The ends lost 3 bases at V and 4 bases at J; junction bases unmatched: 6. Here the CDR3 DNA reads TGTGCCAGCAGCGGGCGACTAGCAGCCACCGGGGAGCTGTTTTTT. It specifies CASSGRLAATGELFF.

The gene calls are TRBV19 and TRBJ1-1; D gene unclear. The V gene's germline CDR1 is LNHDA and CDR2 SQIVND (reference sequence). CDR3 length equals 12 residues. V lost 5 bases and J 3 bases, leaving 7 bases between the germline ends. The CDR3 nucleotides read TGTGCCAGTAGTCTCTATTACACTGAAGCTTTCTTT. Protein product: CASSLYYTEAFF.

This clone appeared a few times. V usage is TRBV5-5 and J usage is TRBJ2-7; 9 positions agree with TRBD2. This CDR3 is 16 amino acids long. The ends lost 3 bases at V and 4 bases at J; junction bases unmatched: 11. CDR1 and CDR2 (germline): SGHKS, YYEKEE (reference sequence). In DNA form, the CDR3 reads TGTGCCAGCAGCTCGTCAGGGGTAGCGGGGGTGTACGAGCAGTACTTC. This translates into CASSSSGVAGVYEQYF.

This clone turned up a few times. The chain carries TRBV29-1 and TRBJ1-2, with D unclear. Trimming stripped 4 bases from V and 2 bases from J, with 8 bases between. The CDR3 spans 12 residues. Looked up from germline, CDR1 is SQVTM and CDR2 is ANQGSEA. This CDR3 reads CSVGDGNYGYTF. DNA of the CDR3: TGCAGCGTTGGTGACGGGAACTATGGCTACACCTTC.

The chain links TRBV18 to TRBJ1-3; 7 nucleotides match TRBD1. Germline V lookup: CDR1 KGHSH, CDR2 LQKENI. This CDR3 is built from 16 residues. Germline trimming cut 3 bases from V and 6 bases from J; bases unmatched to any gene: 11. The CDR3 bases are TGTGCCAGCTCACCGAGACAGGGCCAGGTTGAAAACACCATATATTTT. This encodes CASSPRQGQVENTIYF.

The chain recombines TRBV7-9 with TRBJ2-7, with TRBD2 matching 7 bases. Germline CDR1 and CDR2: SEHNR and FQNEAQ (reference sequence). This CDR3 is built from 17 residues. The trim removed 1 base at V and 0 bases at J, leaving 9 bases unmatched. Written as DNA, the CDR3 is TGTGCCAGCAGCTTAGGATGGGCTAGCGGTCCCTCCTACGAGCAGTACTTC. It specifies CASSLGWASGPSYEQYF.

The chain combines TRBV5-4 with TRBJ2-1; TRBD2 matches 7 bases. This CDR3 region has 14 residues. The V segment lost 6 bases and the J segment 2 bases; nucleotides outside the gene matches: 5. Germline CDR1 is SGHNT and CDR2 is YYREEE (reference sequence). CDR3 DNA: TGTGCCAGCACCCGGGGAGGGGCCTACAATGAGCAGTTCTTC. This sequence encodes CASTRGGAYNEQFF.